This T cell receptor beta chain was obtained from a study of CD8 T cells in ankylosing spondylitis. Study-wide findings and caveats: The study looked at matched synovial fluid samples from ankylosing spondylitis patients. Disease-linked clones were reported to be significantly enriched there. CD8+ disease-linked clones were present at relatively low frequencies in blood. In the blood and synovial fluid of reactive arthritis, some motif variants had been previously reported. There was a TCR beta motif, made of several highly homologous variants, that appeared characteristic of ankylosing spondylitis blood.

TCR beta libraries were made by quantitative 5'-RACE with molecular barcodes. Via MiXCR, TCRdb re-called the 5' RACE reads, giving one row per CDR3 protein. The repertoire consists of around 450,000 distinct CDR3 sequences, with roughly 25% occurring once and the leading ten covering roughly 0.8%. This CDR3 spans 18 amino acids. Trimming took 1 base from V and 0 from J; bases not matched to a gene: 8. Per germline, CDR1 SGHKS and CDR2 YYEKEE (reference sequence). This clonotype was detected a few times. Its antigen is still unknown. The chain couples TRBV5-5 to TRBJ2-1, with 9 bases aligning to TRBD2. The clonotype comes from a male donor with ankylosing spondylitis. Sequencing was done on a sample of blood, either unsorted or a sorted T cell fraction (not recorded which). CDR3 bases: TGTGCCAGCAGCTTGCTTCTAGCGGGACAGAGCTCCTACAATGAGCAGTTCTTC. Amino acid sequence: CASSLLLAGQSSYNEQFF. The variable domain in full, completed from reference TRBV5-5 and TRBJ2-1, reads DAGVTQSPTHLIKTRGQQVTLRCSPISGHKSVSWYQQVLGQGPQFIFQYYEKEERGRGNFPDRFSARQFPNYSSELNVNALLLGDSALYLCASSLLLAGQSSYNEQFFGPGTRLTVL.